The 14 T cell receptor beta chains below come from one sample, sequenced in a study of blood T cell repertoires in COVID-19. The table came from immunoSEQ multiplex PCR; TCRdb's copy has only in-frame clones and leaves some out. The sample includes about 76,000 clones, around 91% of them seen just once. Sequencing input: peripheral blood. Receptors originate from a human donor in a cohort sampled during active COVID-19.

The chain combines TRBV6-5 with TRBJ2-3; the match to TRBD2 covers 9 bases. Germline CDR1 and CDR2: MNHEY and SVGAGI. J gave up 7 bases and V 3 bases, and 11 bases lay outside the gene matches. The CDR3 contains 16 residues. In nucleotides, the CDR3 is TGTGCCAGCAGTTATTCAATGGCGGGGGGGCCATATACGCAGTATTTT. This sequence encodes CASSYSMAGGPYTQYF.

The J gene is TRBJ1-2, the V gene TRBV5-4; TRBD1 matches 7 bases. V trimming: 6 bases; J trimming: 7 bases; junction bases outside the gene matches: 9. Germline V gives CDR1 SGHNT, CDR2 YYREEE (reference sequence). This CDR3 has 13 residues. CDR3 amino acids: CASTLTGLSGYTF. As DNA, the CDR3 is TGTGCCAGCACCCTGACAGGGTTAAGTGGCTACACCTTC.

As DNA, the CDR3 is TGTGCCAGCTCCGAACCAGGGAACTACGAGCAGTACTTC. Encoded protein: CASSEPGNYEQYF. The chain has TRBV7-2 and TRBJ2-7; D might be TRBD1 (5 bases). Germline CDR1 SGHTA, CDR2 FQGNSA. With 8 bases removed from V and 3 bases from J, the gap between germline ends came to 14 bases. This CDR3 is built from 13 residues.

J is TRBJ1-6 and V is TRBV19, with D perhaps matching TRBD1 (5 bases). Trimming took off 7 bases at V and 7 bases at J, with 11 bases between the two ends. Germline V gene lookup returns CDR1 LNHDA and CDR2 SQIVND (reference sequence). The CDR3 is made up of 13 amino acids. The chain's CDR3 is CASMDTENSPLHF. In DNA, the CDR3 is TGTGCCAGTATGGACACTGAAAATTCACCCCTCCACTTT.

The chain has TRBV7-9 and TRBJ2-3; perhaps TRBD1 as D (6 bases). Germline lookup yields CDR1 SEHNR and CDR2 FQNEAQ (reference sequence). CDR3 size: 16 residues. Between the trimmed V and J ends, which lost 0 bases and 2 bases, there was a span of 12 bases. The chain's CDR3 is CASSLAGDTNTDTQYF. CDR3 nucleotide sequence: TGTGCCAGCAGCTTAGCGGGGGACACGAACACAGATACGCAGTATTTT.

The chain recombines TRBV18 with TRBJ2-5; possibly TRBD2 for D (5 bases). The CDR3 covers 12 residues. The germline V gene encodes CDR1 KGHSH and CDR2 LQKENI. Trimming cost V 6 bases and J 5 bases, with 10 bases left between them. The CDR3 is CASSEGGETQYF. CDR3 DNA sequence: TGTGCCAGCTCCGAGGGCGGGGAGACCCAGTACTTC.

The V call is TRBV3-1 (or the pseudogene TRBV3-2), the J call TRBJ1-1; 11 bases line up with TRBD1. The CDR3 is 15 amino acids. The trim removed 2 bases at V and 4 bases at J, leaving 3 bases unmatched. CDR1 is LGHDT and CDR2 is YNNKEL in the germline V gene (reference sequence). DNA for the CDR3: TGTGCCAGCAGCCAACACGGGACAGGGGGCACTGAAGCTTTCTTT. Its protein is CASSQHGTGGTEAFF.

The rearrangement joins TRBV5-4 to TRBJ1-2, with 7 bases lining up with TRBD1. V lost 0 bases to trimming and J lost 2 bases; unmatched junction nucleotides: 7. The CDR3 covers 16 residues. Germline V CDR1 and CDR2: SGHNT, YYREEE (reference sequence). CDR3 DNA: TGTGCCAGCAGCTTGGACAGGGGCAATTCGAACTATGGCTACACCTTC. Its protein is CASSLDRGNSNYGYTF. Full variable domain (missing parts from reference TRBV5-4 and TRBJ1-2): ETGVTQSPTHLIKTRGQQVTLRCSSQSGHNTVSWYQQALGQGPQFIFQYYREEENGRGNFPPRFSGLQFPNYSSELNVNALELDDSALYLCASSLDRGNSNYGYTFGSGTRLTVV.

The J gene is TRBJ1-4, the V gene TRBV6-6; 12 nucleotides line up with TRBD1. The CDR3 extends over 14 amino acids. CDR1 and CDR2 from the germline V gene are MNHNY and SVGAGI (reference sequence). V shed 5 bases, J shed 8 bases, and the junction held 3 bases outside the gene matches. CDR3 DNA sequence: TGTGCCAGCAGTACCGGGACAGGGGGCGAAAAACTGTTTTTT. As protein: CASSTGTGGEKLFF.

The chain's CDR3 is CASSPPGLGDTQYF. The CDR3 nucleotides are TGCGCCAGCAGCCCCCCGGGACTTGGGGATACGCAGTATTTT. The V gene is TRBV4-3, the J gene TRBJ2-3, with a tentative D call TRBD2 (6 bases). From germline, CDR1 is LGHNA and CDR2 YSLEER. V gave up 4 bases and J gave up 6 bases, with 14 bases separating them. The CDR3 extends over 14 amino acids.

The genes are TRBV5-1 and TRBJ1-3; no definite D call. The V gene lost 0 bases and the J gene lost 0 bases, with 10 bases spanning the gap. The CDR3 runs 16 residues. Germline CDR1 reads SGHRS; CDR2 reads YFSETQ. Here the CDR3 DNA reads TGCGCCAGCAGCTTGGGTTCGGGGAGCTCTGGAAACACCATATATTTT. Translated: CASSLGSGSSGNTIYF.

CDR3 loop: CASSQVGQTYNEQFF. For the CDR3, the DNA is TGTGCCAGCAGCCAAGTAGGACAGACATACAATGAGCAGTTCTTC. The chain uses TRBV3-1 (or the pseudogene TRBV3-2) and TRBJ2-1; the D gene is possibly TRBD1 (6 bases). Germline-derived CDR1 and CDR2 are LGHDT and YNNKEL (reference sequence). The CDR3 sequence is 15 residues long. With 1 base removed from V and 4 bases from J, the gap between germline ends came to 11 bases.

V and J are TRBV7-3 and TRBJ2-7; 8 bases are shared with TRBD1. Germline lookup yields CDR1 SGHTA and CDR2 FQGTGA. The CDR3 contains 15 residues. V shed 5 bases and J 1 base; nucleotides not matched to a gene: 7. The CDR3 DNA is TGTGCCAGCAGCCGCGGGACAGGCTTATCCTACGAGCAGTACTTC. This sequence encodes CASSRGTGLSYEQYF.

The J gene is TRBJ2-1, the V gene TRBV3-1 (or the pseudogene TRBV3-2); D not resolved. Trimming shortened V by 3 bases and J by 2 bases, and 5 bases separated the two germline ends. This CDR3 is 13 amino acids long. Germline V gene data show CDR1 as LGHDT and CDR2 as YNNKEL (reference sequence). The CDR3 spells CASSHPTYNEQFF. In DNA, the CDR3 is TGTGCCAGCAGCCATCCTACCTACAATGAGCAGTTCTTC.